Listed here is a single T cell receptor beta chain. The antigen is not known. The CDR3 runs to 15 residues. Germline V gives CDR1 SEHNR, CDR2 FQNEAQ (reference sequence). Primers used in a second PCR of about 7 to 12 cycles were a sample-barcoded 5' primer and a J-beta primer mix. From the 5' RACE reads, TCRdb called clonotypes with MiXCR, one entry per CDR3 protein. The profile shows roughly 1,300,000 distinct CDR3 sequences, 59% of them singletons. The data are from a study of blood T cells in healthy people across ages. The study, taken as a whole, reports: Long-lived and aged donors differed, with more naive CD4+ cells and higher diversity in the long-lived.

The chain recombines TRBV7-9 with TRBJ2-4; 13 bases line up with TRBD2. The J call could be wrong; TRBJ2-7 is a better fit for the DNA end. The sequencing input was blood. The sequence derives from a man aged 18 to 30 in good health. This CDR3 is CASRTTSGGSYEQYF. DNA for the CDR3: TGTGCCAGCAGGACGACTAGCGGGGGGTCCTACGAGCAGTACTTC.